The text below deals with one T cell receptor beta chain. Its antigen remains unidentified. Sequencing in the ViraFEST assay came after antigen-specific CD4+ T cells had been expanded with viral peptide pools, which were used to stimulate PBMC. The authors isolated CD4+ T cells after roughly eleven days of culture. Their SARS-CoV-2 infection, verified by PCR, occurred between March and December 2020. This entry is derived from a study of vaccination effects on CD4 cells after COVID-19. Across the study: Samples were given by two convalescent patients 16 days and one week before vaccination. Notes on the study in general: Post-vaccine spike-reactive clones in convalescents were mainly new vaccine-induced clones.

The repertoire was sequenced with immunoSEQ multiplex PCR; TCRdb's copy has only in-frame clones and lacks some. The sample includes 20,000 to 25,000 clones, roughly 69% of them seen just once. This CDR3 is built from 13 residues. CDR1 MDHEN and CDR2 SYDVKM come from the germline V gene. Unmatched junction bases numbered 4, after V lost 6 bases and J lost 4 bases. Specimen: CD4+ T cells from PBMCs cultured with a peptide pool, collected before COVID-19 vaccination. This TCR came from a human donor who had a prior SARS-CoV-2 infection. The J gene is TRBJ2-3, the V gene TRBV28; TRBD1 agrees at 7 bases. The DNA for the CDR3 is TGTGCCAGCAGAAGACAGGGAGCAGATACGCAGTATTTT. This encodes CASRRQGADTQYF.